Listed below are T cell receptor beta chains from one sample, sequenced in a study of blood T cell repertoires in COVID-19. Repertoires were generated with immunoSEQ multiplex PCR, while TCRdb's copy carries only in-frame clones and drops some. Here the sample spans 100,000 to 150,000 clones, nearly 90% being singletons. The sample taken for sequencing was peripheral blood. The source of these receptors is a woman aged 60 to 75 with COVID-19, enrolled during active disease. CDR3s include the opening cysteine and the closing phenylalanine or tryptophan. Each record gives: J gene, V gene, CDR3 protein.

TRBJ1-1	TRBV20-1	CSASVQGLTFF
TRBJ1-1	TRBV15	CATSRSGLQNTEAFF
TRBJ1-6	TRBV4-3	CASSRTGQGTSPLHF
TRBJ1-5	TRBV18	CASSPPVGPGRPQHF
TRBJ2-1	TRBV6-2/TRBV6-3	CASSYPQFYNEQFF
TRBJ1-1	TRBV9	CASSVGRQTGVTEAFF
TRBJ2-4	TRBV5-4	CASTGPLAKNIQYF
TRBJ2-7	TRBV19	CASSIEDRSTYEQYF
TRBJ2-3	TRBV9	CASSVATVVGRSDTQYF
TRBJ1-4	TRBV5-6	CASSLLRGPTNEKLFF
TRBJ1-3	TRBV6-5	CASSSLRGSGNTIYF
TRBJ1-1	TRBV9	CASSTRQGAWTEAFF
TRBJ1-1	TRBV19	CASSIQGSTEAFF
TRBJ1-2	TRBV5-1	CASSSYRGRRGGHYGYTF
TRBJ1-3	TRBV7-2	CASSLLTPGNTIYF
TRBJ2-5	TRBV4-1	CASSHRGRQETQYF
TRBJ2-7	TRBV6-2/TRBV6-3	CASSYSLAGYEQYF
TRBJ2-2	TRBV5-4	CASSLVLAQAGELFF
TRBJ2-7	TRBV19	CASSMRSGLREQYF
TRBJ1-3	TRBV6-5	CASRIAGSSGNTIYF
TRBJ1-2	TRBV5-3	CARSLPSRQGSNYGYTF
TRBJ1-4	TRBV20-1	CSASGTGTMELFF
TRBJ2-7	TRBV3-1/TRBV3-2	CASSQAGRRPYEQYF
TRBJ1-2	TRBV4-3	CASSQDYGNRAYGYTF
TRBJ2-7	TRBV7-3	CASSLVGTGGYEQYF
TRBJ2-7	TRBV9	CASSAQVDRVEQYF
TRBJ2-7	TRBV5-6	CASSPLGGSSYEQYF
TRBJ1-1	TRBV11-2	CASSLGWGEFGEAFF
TRBJ2-2	TRBV18	CASSPSGVETGELFF
TRBJ2-3	TRBV5-8	CASSLARTGASTDTQYF
TRBJ1-6	TRBV7-2	CASSPLRRGAGSPLHF
TRBJ2-5	TRBV15	CATSRGDRGQETQYF
TRBJ2-5	TRBV5-4	CASSLETPWDSLQETQYF
TRBJ1-1	TRBV19	CAIRDSTMNTEAFF
TRBJ2-5	TRBV20-1	CSARTYETQYF
TRBJ2-7	TRBV4-3	CASSQGLAGTYEQYF
TRBJ2-7	TRBV30	CAWSGQGVDEQYF
TRBJ1-1	TRBV19	CASSYWGDTEAFF
TRBJ2-5	TRBV7-9	CASSLGAGGQETQYF
TRBJ2-1	TRBV5-1	CASSFSGGPSNEQFF
TRBJ1-5	TRBV7-2	CASSPRTGDQPQHF
TRBJ2-6	TRBV27	CASSFRGRANVLTF
TRBJ1-2	TRBV7-2	CASSPRTGAYGYTF
TRBJ1-1	TRBV5-1	CASSLEQRTGDTEAFF
TRBJ1-2	TRBV4-2	CASSQEVRAPLYTF
TRBJ2-1	TRBV30	CAWTAGQSAYNEQFF
TRBJ1-2	TRBV19	CASSKQGKGYTF
TRBJ1-5	TRBV19	CASSMGRDQPQHF
TRBJ2-3	TRBV6-1	CASSERYASTDTQYF
TRBJ2-1	TRBV6-5	CASSYRTSYNEQFF
TRBJ2-5	TRBV3-1/TRBV3-2	CASGSRGGGQETQYF
TRBJ1-2	TRBV7-2	CASSPDRGHGYGYTF
TRBJ1-1	TRBV6-5	CASKDRAMNTEAFF